This T cell receptor beta chain was observed in a study of cytomegalovirus exposure and HLA in healthy donors. Study-level results: Sequencing depth across donors, presence/absence analyses assumed, was roughly uniform.

The PCR had 60 Vbeta and 13 Jbeta primers. Assay: immunoSEQ multiplex PCR; the TCRdb copy retains only in-frame clones and omits some. The sample yields roughly 110,000 clones, about 80% seen once. Comment on this clone: Its specificity is unknown.

The CDR3 has 11 residues. V lost 3 bases, J lost 10 bases, and 2 bases stayed unmatched. CDR1 and CDR2 from the germline V gene are MDHEN and SYDVKM. Sequencing was done on a sample of PBMCs. V is TRBV28 and J is TRBJ1-1; TRBD1 matches at 7 bases. The clonotype originates from a woman aged 25 to 39 in good health and CMV-seropositive. CDR3 nucleotide sequence: TGTGCCAGCAGTTTCGGACAGGCAGCTTTCTTT. As protein: CASSFGQAAFF.